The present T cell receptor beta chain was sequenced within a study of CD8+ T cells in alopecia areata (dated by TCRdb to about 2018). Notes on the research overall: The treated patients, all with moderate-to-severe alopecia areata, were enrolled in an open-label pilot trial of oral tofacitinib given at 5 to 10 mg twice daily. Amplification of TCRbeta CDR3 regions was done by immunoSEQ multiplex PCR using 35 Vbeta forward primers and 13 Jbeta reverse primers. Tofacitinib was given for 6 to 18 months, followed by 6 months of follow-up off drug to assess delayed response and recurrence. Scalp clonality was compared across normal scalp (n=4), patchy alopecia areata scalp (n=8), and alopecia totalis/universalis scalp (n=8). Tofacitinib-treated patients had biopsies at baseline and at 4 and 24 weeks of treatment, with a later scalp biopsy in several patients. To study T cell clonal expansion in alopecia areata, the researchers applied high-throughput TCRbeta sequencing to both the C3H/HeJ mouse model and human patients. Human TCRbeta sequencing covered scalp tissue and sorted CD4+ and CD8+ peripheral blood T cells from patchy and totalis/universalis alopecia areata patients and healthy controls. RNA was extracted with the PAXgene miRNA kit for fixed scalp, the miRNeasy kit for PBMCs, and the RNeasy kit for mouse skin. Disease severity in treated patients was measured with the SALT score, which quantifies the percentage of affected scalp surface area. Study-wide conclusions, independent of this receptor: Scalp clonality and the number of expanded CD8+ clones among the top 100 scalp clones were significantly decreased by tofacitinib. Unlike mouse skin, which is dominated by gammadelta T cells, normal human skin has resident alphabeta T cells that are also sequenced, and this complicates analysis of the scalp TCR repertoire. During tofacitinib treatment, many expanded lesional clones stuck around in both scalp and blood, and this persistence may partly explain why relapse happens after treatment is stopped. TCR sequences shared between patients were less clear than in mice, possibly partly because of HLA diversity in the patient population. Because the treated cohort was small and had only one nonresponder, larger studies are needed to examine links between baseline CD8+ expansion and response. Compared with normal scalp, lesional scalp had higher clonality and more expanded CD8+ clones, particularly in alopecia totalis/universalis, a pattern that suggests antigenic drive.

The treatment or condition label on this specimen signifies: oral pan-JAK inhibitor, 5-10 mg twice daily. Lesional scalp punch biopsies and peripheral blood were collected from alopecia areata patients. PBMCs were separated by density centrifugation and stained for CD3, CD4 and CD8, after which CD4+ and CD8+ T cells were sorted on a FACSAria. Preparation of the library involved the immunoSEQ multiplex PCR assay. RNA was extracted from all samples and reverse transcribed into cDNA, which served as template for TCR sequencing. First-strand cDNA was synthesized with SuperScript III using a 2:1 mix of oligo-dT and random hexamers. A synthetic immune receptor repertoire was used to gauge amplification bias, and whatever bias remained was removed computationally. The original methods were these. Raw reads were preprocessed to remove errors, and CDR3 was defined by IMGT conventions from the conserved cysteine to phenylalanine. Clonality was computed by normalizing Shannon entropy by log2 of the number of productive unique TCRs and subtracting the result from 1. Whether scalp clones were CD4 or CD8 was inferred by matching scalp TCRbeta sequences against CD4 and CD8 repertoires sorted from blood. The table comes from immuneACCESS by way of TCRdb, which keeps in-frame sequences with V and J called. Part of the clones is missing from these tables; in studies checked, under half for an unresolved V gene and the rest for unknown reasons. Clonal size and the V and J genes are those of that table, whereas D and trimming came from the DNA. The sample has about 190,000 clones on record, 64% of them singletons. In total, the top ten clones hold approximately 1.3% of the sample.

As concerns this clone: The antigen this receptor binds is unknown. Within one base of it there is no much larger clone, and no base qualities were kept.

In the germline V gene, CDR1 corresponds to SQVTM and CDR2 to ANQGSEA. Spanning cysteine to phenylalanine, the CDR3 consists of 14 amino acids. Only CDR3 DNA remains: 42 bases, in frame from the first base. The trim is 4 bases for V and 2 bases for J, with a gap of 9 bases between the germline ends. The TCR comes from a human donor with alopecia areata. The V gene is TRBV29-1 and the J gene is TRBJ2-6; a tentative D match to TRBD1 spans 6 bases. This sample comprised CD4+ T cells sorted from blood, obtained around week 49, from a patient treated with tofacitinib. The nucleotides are TGCAGCGTTGCCAGGGGTACTGGGGCCAACGTCCTGACTTTC. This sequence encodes CSVARGTGANVLTF.